Each of the 15 T cell receptor beta chains below was sequenced from the same sample in a study of vaccination effects on CD4 cells after COVID-19. Sequencing was preceded by expansion of antigen-specific CD4+ T cells with viral peptide pools in the ViraFEST assay. Scientists isolated CD4+ T cells after a roughly 10-day culture period ended. All study participants received two doses of BNT162b2 or mRNA-1273 vaccine. These receptors are not linked to any known antigen. Assay used: immunoSEQ multiplex PCR; TCRdb lists only in-frame clones, some missing. The sample gives roughly 59,000 clones, around four fifths of which show up once; 1.5% to 2% is in the top ten. The source material was CD4+ T cells from PBMCs cultured with HCoV-OC43 spike peptides, sampled after COVID-19 vaccination. Subset noted: HCoV-OC43 spike overlapping peptide pool stimulation. The receptors stem from a human donor who received a COVID-19 vaccine.

This clone was observed once. This chain uses TRBV2 with TRBJ1-5, with unresolved D. V was cut by 3 bases and J by 0 bases, with 9 bases left in between. This CDR3 contains 15 residues. Germline lookup yields CDR1 SNHLY and CDR2 FYNNEI. This CDR3 is CASSDGYYSNQPQHF. The CDR3 bases are TGTGCCAGCAGTGATGGGTATTATAGCAATCAGCCCCAGCATTTT.

The chain links TRBV2 to TRBJ2-1, with 7 bases that match TRBD2. The CDR3 has 12 residues. Germline-derived CDR1 and CDR2 are SNHLY and FYNNEI. V was clipped by 8 bases and J by 9 bases; unmatched bases: 7. CDR3 bases: TGTGCCAGCGGGAGGGTTGAGGGTGAGCAGTTCTTC. This sequence encodes CASGRVEGEQFF.

The chain employs TRBV7-2 and TRBJ2-5; possible D gene TRBD2, 5 bases. This CDR3 comprises 14 residues. Between the trimmed V and J ends, which lost 5 bases and 0 bases, there was a span of 10 bases. The germline V gene encodes CDR1 SGHTA and CDR2 FQGNSA. CDR3 nucleotides: TGTGCCAGCAGCCCGGACTGGAACCAAGAGACCCAGTACTTC. It specifies CASSPDWNQETQYF.

The chain carries TRBV3-1 (or the pseudogene TRBV3-2) and TRBJ1-2; 9 bases agree with TRBD1. The CDR3 is 14 amino acids. CDR1 and CDR2 from the germline V gene are LGHDT and YNNKEL (reference sequence). Unmatched junction bases numbered 12, after V lost 5 bases and J lost 11 bases. The CDR3 DNA is TGTGCCAGCAGCAAATCAGACAGGGGGAGAGGGTACACCTTC. This translates into CASSKSDRGRGYTF.

The rearrangement uses TRBV24-1 and TRBJ2-2; TRBD1 agrees at 9 bases. The CDR3 is made up of 15 amino acids. The V gene's germline CDR1 is KGHDR and CDR2 SFDVKD. The V segment lost 5 bases and the J segment 6 bases; nucleotides outside the gene matches: 6. CDR3 nucleotide sequence: TGTGCCACCAGTGGTGACAGGGGGAGGTCCGGGGAGCTGTTTTTT. Translating it yields CATSGDRGRSGELFF.

The CDR3 region has the DNA TGTGCCAGCAGTGGGGACCTTTGGGAGACCCAGTACTTC. Its protein is CASSGDLWETQYF. The chain combines TRBV9 with TRBJ2-5; possibly TRBD1 or TRBD2 for D (5 bases each). Germline CDR1 SGDLS, CDR2 YYNGEE. V was cut by 5 bases and J by 5 bases, with 13 bases left in between. This CDR3 comprises 13 residues.

The rearrangement joins TRBV10-3 to TRBJ1-1; D not resolved. There are 12 residues in the CDR3. Looked up from germline, CDR1 is ENHRY and CDR2 is SYGVKD. Trimming pared 0 bases from V and 11 bases from J, leaving 10 bases between. As DNA, the CDR3 is TGTGCCATCAGTGAGTCATCTCGAAGCGCTTTCTTT. This gives the protein CAISESSRSAFF.

The DNA for the CDR3 is TGCGCCAGCAGCCAACAGGGAGCGGGGGGGCCCTACAATGAGCAGTTCTTC. The encoded protein is CASSQQGAGGPYNEQFF. The genes are TRBV4-1 and TRBJ2-1; 10 nucleotides agree with TRBD2. V trimming: 2 bases; J trimming: 2 bases; junction bases outside the gene matches: 6. The CDR3 covers 17 residues. CDR1 is MGHRA, CDR2 YSYEKL, per germline.

The chain combines TRBV9 with TRBJ1-6, with D unclear. This CDR3 contains 15 residues. Deletions cut 0 bases from V and 7 bases from J, with 11 bases between. Germline loops: CDR1 SGDLS, CDR2 YYNGEE. DNA for the CDR3: TGTGCCAGCAGCGTAGGTACAGCTCGGAATTCACCCCTCCACTTT. It yields the protein CASSVGTARNSPLHF.

V is TRBV19 and J is TRBJ2-1, with TRBD1 identical over 8 bases. The V gene end was trimmed by 5 bases and the J gene end by 5 bases; junction bases not matched to a gene: 11. This CDR3 is 16 amino acids long. Germline CDR1 LNHDA, CDR2 SQIVND (reference sequence). The CDR3 protein is CASSSRQGSMDNEQFF. CDR3 DNA: TGTGCCAGTAGTTCACGACAGGGGAGTATGGACAATGAGCAGTTCTTC.

This clone was recorded only once. This chain connects TRBV15 to TRBJ2-5, with TRBD1 matching 10 bases. CDR1 and CDR2 (germline): LNHNV, YYDKDF (reference sequence). CDR3 size: 14 residues. The trim removed 5 bases at V and 5 bases at J, leaving 5 bases unmatched. CDR3 region: CATSGGQGGETQYF. CDR3 nucleotides: TGTGCCACCAGCGGCGGACAGGGGGGGGAGACCCAGTACTTC.

This sequence joins TRBV28 and TRBJ2-3, with D maybe TRBD2 (7 bases). Looked up from germline, CDR1 is MDHEN and CDR2 is SYDVKM. Trimming cost V 8 bases and J 6 bases, with 18 bases left between them. This CDR3 has 14 residues. The CDR3 region is CASGLRGGMDTQYF. Written as DNA, the CDR3 is TGTGCCAGCGGACTTAGGGGGGGCATGGATACGCAGTATTTT.

The gene calls are TRBV28 and TRBJ2-7, with D possibly being TRBD1 (7 bases). CDR1 is MDHEN and CDR2 is SYDVKM in the germline V gene. Trimming shortened V by 10 bases and J by 7 bases, and 26 bases separated the two germline ends. CDR3 length equals 15 residues. The CDR3 loop reads CATAPTGDSTREQYV. The CDR3 region has the DNA TGTGCCACCGCCCCTACAGGGGACTCGACGAGGGAGCAGTACGTC.

The chain has TRBV28 and TRBJ2-7; D may correspond to TRBD1 or TRBD2 (5 bases each). Germline CDR1 MDHEN, CDR2 SYDVKM. The V end was cut by 2 bases, the J end by 1 base, with 6 bases between. The CDR3 length is 13 residues. The CDR3 loop reads CASSLGGSYEQYV. Written as DNA, the CDR3 is TGTGCCAGCAGTTTAGGGGGTTCCTACGAGCAGTACGTC.

The J gene is TRBJ1-1, the V gene TRBV7-2; D is unresolved. The CDR3 length is 13 residues. Trimming cost V 1 base and J 8 bases, with 11 bases left between them. Germline CDR1 reads SGHTA; CDR2 reads FQGNSA. CDR3 region: CASSLEAQAEAFF. The CDR3, as DNA: TGTGCCAGCAGCTTAGAAGCTCAAGCAGAAGCTTTCTTT.